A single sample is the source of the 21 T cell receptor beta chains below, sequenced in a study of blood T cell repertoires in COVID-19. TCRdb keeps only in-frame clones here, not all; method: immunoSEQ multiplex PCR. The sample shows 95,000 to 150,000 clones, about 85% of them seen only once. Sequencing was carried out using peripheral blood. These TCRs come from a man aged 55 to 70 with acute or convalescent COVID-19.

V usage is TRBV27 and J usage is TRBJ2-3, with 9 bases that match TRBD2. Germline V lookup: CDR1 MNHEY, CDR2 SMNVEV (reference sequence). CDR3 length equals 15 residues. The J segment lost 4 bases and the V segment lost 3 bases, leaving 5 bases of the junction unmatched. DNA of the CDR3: TGTGCCAGCAGTTTCAGCGGGAGGTGGGCAGATACGCAGTATTTT. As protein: CASSFSGRWADTQYF.

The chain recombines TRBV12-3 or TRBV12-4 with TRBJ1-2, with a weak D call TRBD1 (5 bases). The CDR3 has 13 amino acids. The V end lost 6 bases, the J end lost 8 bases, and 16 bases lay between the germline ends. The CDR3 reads CASRAETVTGYTF. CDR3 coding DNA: TGTGCCAGCAGGGCTGAGACAGTGACCGGCTACACCTTC.

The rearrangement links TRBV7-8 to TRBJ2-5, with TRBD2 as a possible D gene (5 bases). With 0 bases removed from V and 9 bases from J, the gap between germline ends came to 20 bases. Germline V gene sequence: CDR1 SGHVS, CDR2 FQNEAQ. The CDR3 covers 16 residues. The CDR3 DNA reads TGTGCCAGCAGCTTAGCGTCGAGAGGAGGTCTAGTGGCCCAGTACTTC. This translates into CASSLASRGGLVAQYF.

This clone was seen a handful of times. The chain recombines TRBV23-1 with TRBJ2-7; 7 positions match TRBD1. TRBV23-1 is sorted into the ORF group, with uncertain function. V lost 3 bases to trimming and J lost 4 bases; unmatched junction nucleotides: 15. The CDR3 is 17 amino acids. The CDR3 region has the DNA TGCGCCAGCAGTCACCACACTTCCGGGACAGTACCGTACGAGCAGTACTTC. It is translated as CASSHHTSGTVPYEQYF.

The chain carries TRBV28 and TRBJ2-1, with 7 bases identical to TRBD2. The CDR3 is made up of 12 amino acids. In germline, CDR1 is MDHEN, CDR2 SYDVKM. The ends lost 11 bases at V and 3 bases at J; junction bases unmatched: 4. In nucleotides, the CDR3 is TGTGCCTGGGGGGAGGGCTACAATGAGCAGTTCTTC. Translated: CAWGEGYNEQFF.

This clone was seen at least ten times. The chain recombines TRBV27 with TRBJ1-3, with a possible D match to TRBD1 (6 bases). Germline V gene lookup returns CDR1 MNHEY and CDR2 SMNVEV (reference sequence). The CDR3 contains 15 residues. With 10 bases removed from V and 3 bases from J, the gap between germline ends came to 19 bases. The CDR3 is CATRGGTGRGNTIYF. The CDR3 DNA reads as TGTGCCACCCGAGGGGGAACAGGGCGTGGAAACACCATATATTTT.

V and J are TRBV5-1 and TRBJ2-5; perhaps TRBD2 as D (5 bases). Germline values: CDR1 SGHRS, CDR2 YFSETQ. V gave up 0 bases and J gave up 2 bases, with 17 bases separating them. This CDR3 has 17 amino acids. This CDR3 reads CASSLGGPRTSQETQYF. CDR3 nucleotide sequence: TGCGCCAGCAGCTTGGGAGGGCCCCGAACCTCGCAAGAGACCCAGTACTTC.

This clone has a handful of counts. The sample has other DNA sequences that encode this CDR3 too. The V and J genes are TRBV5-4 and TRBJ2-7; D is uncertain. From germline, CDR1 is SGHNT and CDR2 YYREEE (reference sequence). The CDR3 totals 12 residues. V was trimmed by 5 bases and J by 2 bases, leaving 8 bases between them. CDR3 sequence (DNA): TGTGCCAGCAGTCTTGACACCTACGAGCAGTACTTC. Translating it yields CASSLDTYEQYF. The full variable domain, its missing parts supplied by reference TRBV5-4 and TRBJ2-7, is ETGVTQSPTHLIKTRGQQVTLRCSSQSGHNTVSWYQQALGQGPQFIFQYYREEENGRGNFPPRFSGLQFPNYSSELNVNALELDDSALYLCASSLDTYEQYFGPGTRLTVT.

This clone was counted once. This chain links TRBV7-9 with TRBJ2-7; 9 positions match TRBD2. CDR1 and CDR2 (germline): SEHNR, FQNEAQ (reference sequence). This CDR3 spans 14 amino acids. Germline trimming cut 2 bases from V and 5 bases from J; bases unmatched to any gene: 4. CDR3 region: CASSLLASGNEQYF. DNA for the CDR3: TGTGCCAGCAGCTTATTGGCTAGCGGGAACGAGCAGTACTTC.

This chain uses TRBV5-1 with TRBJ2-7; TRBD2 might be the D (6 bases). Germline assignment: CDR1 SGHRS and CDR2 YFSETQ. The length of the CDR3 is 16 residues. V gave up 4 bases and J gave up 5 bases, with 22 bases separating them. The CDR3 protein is CASSMVSGDWGDEQYF. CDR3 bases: TGCGCCAGCAGCATGGTGTCGGGGGACTGGGGTGACGAGCAGTACTTC.

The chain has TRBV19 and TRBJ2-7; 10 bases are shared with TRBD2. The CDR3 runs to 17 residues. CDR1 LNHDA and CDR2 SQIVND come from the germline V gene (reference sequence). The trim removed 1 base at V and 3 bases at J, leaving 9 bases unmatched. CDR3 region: CASSIGLAGEVFYEQYF. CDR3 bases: TGTGCCAGTAGTATAGGGCTAGCGGGAGAAGTTTTCTACGAGCAGTACTTC. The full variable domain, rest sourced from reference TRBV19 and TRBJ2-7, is DGGITQSPKYLFRKEGQNVTLSCEQNLNHDAMYWYRQDPGQGLRLIYYSQIVNDFQKGDIAEGYSVSREKKESFPLTVTSAQKNPTAFYLCASSIGLAGEVFYEQYFGPGTRLTVT.

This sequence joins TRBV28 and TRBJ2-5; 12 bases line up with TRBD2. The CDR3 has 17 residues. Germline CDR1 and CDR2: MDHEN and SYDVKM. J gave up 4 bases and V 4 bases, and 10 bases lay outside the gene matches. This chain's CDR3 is CASSSSASGRVRETQYF. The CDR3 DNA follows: TGTGCCAGCAGTTCCTCCGCTAGCGGGAGGGTCCGAGAGACCCAGTACTTC.

CDR3 bases: TGCAGCGTTGAACCCCGAGGACAGCAAGAGACCCAGTACTTC. Protein product: CSVEPRGQQETQYF. This chain joins TRBV29-1 and TRBJ2-5; TRBD1 is a possible D gene (6 bases). There are 14 residues in the CDR3. Germline loops: CDR1 SQVTM, CDR2 ANQGSEA. V dropped 2 bases and J dropped 2 bases, with 12 bases sitting between them.

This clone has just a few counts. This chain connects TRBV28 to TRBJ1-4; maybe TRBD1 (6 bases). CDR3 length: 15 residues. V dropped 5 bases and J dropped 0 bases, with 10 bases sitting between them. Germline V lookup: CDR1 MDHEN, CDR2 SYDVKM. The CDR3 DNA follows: TGTGCCAGCAGTGCCCCAGGGGCAACTAATGAAAAACTGTTTTTT. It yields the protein CASSAPGATNEKLFF.

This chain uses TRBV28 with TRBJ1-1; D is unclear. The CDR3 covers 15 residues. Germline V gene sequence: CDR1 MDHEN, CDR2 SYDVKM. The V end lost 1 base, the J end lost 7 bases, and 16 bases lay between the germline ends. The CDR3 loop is CASSLFRTNRDEAFF. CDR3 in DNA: TGTGCCAGCAGTTTATTTCGGACCAACCGGGATGAAGCTTTCTTT. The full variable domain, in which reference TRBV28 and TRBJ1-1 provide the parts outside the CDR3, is DVKVTQSSRYLVKRTGEKVFLECVQDMDHENMFWYRQDPGLGLRLIYFSYDVKMKEKGDIPEGYSVSREKKERFSLILESASTNQTSMYLCASSLFRTNRDEAFFGQGTRLTVV.

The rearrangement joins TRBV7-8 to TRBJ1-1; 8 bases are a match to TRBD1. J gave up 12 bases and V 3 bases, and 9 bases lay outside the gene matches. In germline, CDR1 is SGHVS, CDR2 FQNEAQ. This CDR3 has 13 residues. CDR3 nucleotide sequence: TGTGCCAGCAGCTTCACAGGGGGGCTCTGGTCTTTCTTT. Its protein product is CASSFTGGLWSFF.

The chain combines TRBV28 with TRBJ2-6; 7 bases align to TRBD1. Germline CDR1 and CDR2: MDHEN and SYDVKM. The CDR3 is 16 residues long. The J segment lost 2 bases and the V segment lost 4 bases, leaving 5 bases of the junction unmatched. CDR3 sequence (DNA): TGTGCCAGCAGTTCGACAGGGCAGACTGGGGCCAACGTCCTGACTTTC. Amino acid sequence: CASSSTGQTGANVLTF.

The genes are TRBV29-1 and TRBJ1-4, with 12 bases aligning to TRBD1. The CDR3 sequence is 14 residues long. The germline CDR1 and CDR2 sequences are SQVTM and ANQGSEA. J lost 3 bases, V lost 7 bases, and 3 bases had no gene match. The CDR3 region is CSGRDRGPNEKLFF. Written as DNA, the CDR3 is TGCAGCGGCAGGGACAGGGGGCCTAATGAAAAACTGTTTTTT.

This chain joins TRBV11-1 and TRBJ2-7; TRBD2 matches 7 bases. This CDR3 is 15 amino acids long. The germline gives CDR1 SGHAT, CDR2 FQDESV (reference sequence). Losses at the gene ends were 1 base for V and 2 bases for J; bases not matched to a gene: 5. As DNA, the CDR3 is TGTGCCAGCAGCTTAGGCGGGAGCCGAACCTACGAGCAGTACTTC. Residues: CASSLGGSRTYEQYF.

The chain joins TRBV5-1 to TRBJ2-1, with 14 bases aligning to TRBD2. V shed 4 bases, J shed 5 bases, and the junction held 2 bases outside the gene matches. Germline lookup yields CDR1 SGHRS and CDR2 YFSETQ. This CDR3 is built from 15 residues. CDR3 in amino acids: CASSGTSGSHNEQFF. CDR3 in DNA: TGCGCCAGCAGCGGGACTAGCGGGAGTCACAATGAGCAGTTCTTC.

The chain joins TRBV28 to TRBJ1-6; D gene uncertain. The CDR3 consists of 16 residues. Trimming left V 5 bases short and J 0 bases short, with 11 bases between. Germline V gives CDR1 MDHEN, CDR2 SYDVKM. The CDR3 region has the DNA TGTGCCAGCAGTCACCGAGGGAGCTCCTATAATTCACCCCTCCACTTT. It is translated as CASSHRGSSYNSPLHF.